This is a list of T cell receptor beta chains from one sample in a study of shared clonotypes between healthy human individuals. TCRdb's copy holds only in-frame clones and misses some; the assay was immunoSEQ multiplex PCR. This table holds around 500,000 clones, roughly 85% found once. The sample was PBMCs. The receptor set was obtained from a woman aged 40 to 50 in good health. Some clones in this sample may be carry-over from other donors' samples. CDR3s include the opening cysteine and the closing phenylalanine or tryptophan. A D gene is named only where the DNA matches it firmly. Expanded clones are given a class, and other clones once, few, many or no size at all.

j_gene	v_gene	abundance	d_gene	CDR3nt	CDR3aa
TRBJ2-6	TRBV9	-	-	TGTGCCAGCAGCGGACTGGGGGCAGGGGCCAACGTCCTGACTTTC	CASSGLGAGANVLTF
TRBJ2-3	TRBV5-1	-	-	TGCGCCAGCAGCTTGATAGGGACGAGCACAGATACGCAGTATTTT	CASSLIGTSTDTQYF
TRBJ2-3	TRBV9	-	TRBD2	TGTGCCAGCAGCTCCCTAGCGGGAGAGGGTAATCGGGATACGCAGTATTTT	CASSSLAGEGNRDTQYF
TRBJ1-1	TRBV7-3	-	-	TGTGCCAGCAGGACCGGGGGCGCCGGCTTTGGGAACACTGAAGCTTTCTTT	CASRTGGAGFGNTEAFF
TRBJ2-5	TRBV11-3	-	TRBD1	TGTGCCAGCAGCCAGGGGGCAGGGTCAGAGACCCAGTACTTC	CASSQGAGSETQYF
TRBJ2-7	TRBV7-9	-	TRBD1	TGTGCCAGCAGTATTACAGGGGGCTTGGACGAGCAGTACTTC	CASSITGGLDEQYF
TRBJ2-7	TRBV6-6	-	-	TGTGCCAGCAGTTACCTGGGGGGACACCTCTACGAGCAGTACTTC	CASSYLGGHLYEQYF
TRBJ2-3	TRBV5-4	many	TRBD1	TGTGCCAGCAGCAAGGGACAGGGAGGCACAGATACGCAGTATTTT	CASSKGQGGTDTQYF
TRBJ2-7	TRBV28	-	-	TGTGCCAGCACAAAGCCCGGCGGGACTCCCCTCCGCGAGCAGTACTTC	CASTKPGGTPLREQYF
TRBJ2-7	TRBV7-9	-	TRBD1	TGTGCCAGCAGCTCGAGGGGGACAGCCGAGCAGTACTTC	CASSSRGTAEQYF
TRBJ1-3	TRBV18	once	-	TGTGCCAGCTCACCGACTGCTGGAAACACCATATATTTT	CASSPTAGNTIYF
TRBJ2-3	TRBV9	-	-	TGTGCCAGCAGCACGCGACCACATAGCACAGATACGCAGTATTTT	CASSTRPHSTDTQYF
TRBJ1-5	TRBV2	-	-	TGTGCCAGCAGTGACGGGGGTAGGGTTCAGCCCCAGCATTTT	CASSDGGRVQPQHF
TRBJ2-1	TRBV13	-	-	TGTGCCAGCAGCTTAGGCATCCCGGGACTGTACTACAATGAGCAGTTCTTC	CASSLGIPGLYYNEQFF
TRBJ2-7	TRBV27	-	-	TGTGCCAGCAGGGGGATGGGATACGAGCAGTACTTC	CASRGMGYEQYF
TRBJ1-2	TRBV28	-	-	TGTGCCAGCAGTACCAGCGGAAGCGGCTACACCTTC	CASSTSGSGYTF
TRBJ2-6	TRBV7-9	-	TRBD1	TGTGCCAGCAGCTTCACAGGGGCTGGGGCCAACGTCCTGACTTTC	CASSFTGAGANVLTF
TRBJ2-7	TRBV30	few	-	TGTGCCTGGAGTGTTACACCCTACGAGCAGTACTTC	CAWSVTPYEQYF
TRBJ1-2	TRBV27	many	TRBD1	TGTGCCAGCAGTTGGGGACAGGGAGGTGCCTATGGCTACACCTTC	CASSWGQGGAYGYTF
TRBJ1-4	TRBV15	once	-	TGTGCCACCAGCCTCGGACGAGAAAAACTGTTTTTT	CATSLGREKLFF
TRBJ2-1	TRBV9	-	-	TGTGCCAGCAGCGTAGGGGACTTATCCTACAATGAGCAGTTCTTC	CASSVGDLSYNEQFF
TRBJ2-5	TRBV27	-	-	TGTGCCAGCGGAAGGGAGACCCAGTACTTC	CASGRETQYF
TRBJ1-4	TRBV2	-	-	TGTGCCAGCAGTGAAGGGCGGTCTAATGAAAAACTGTTTTTT	CASSEGRSNEKLFF
TRBJ2-7	TRBV9	-	TRBD1	TGTGCCAGCAGCCTACGACAGGGTTCTGCGGAGCAGTACTTC	CASSLRQGSAEQYF
TRBJ1-5	TRBV5-8	many	-	TGTGCCAGCAGCTTTAATCAGCCCCAGCATTTT	CASSFNQPQHF
TRBJ2-1	TRBV25-1	once	TRBD2	TGTGCCAGCAGTGAGGGCAGGACGGGAGGGCCGAGTGGAAATGAGCAGTTCTTC	CASSEGRTGGPSGNEQFF
TRBJ2-5	TRBV5-4	once	-	TGTGCCAGCAGCTTTGGTAGCGGCCAAGAGACCCAGTACTTC	CASSFGSGQETQYF
TRBJ1-5	TRBV27	-	-	TGTGCCAGCAGCCGGGGGAAGGCTCAGCCCCAGCATTTT	CASSRGKAQPQHF
TRBJ1-3	TRBV28	-	-	TGTGCCAGCAGTTTATGGGAGCAATCTGGAAACACCATATATTTT	CASSLWEQSGNTIYF
TRBJ2-7	TRBV4-3	-	TRBD2	TGCGCCAGCAGCCAAGATACTTGGACTAGCTACGAGCAGTACTTC	CASSQDTWTSYEQYF
TRBJ1-1	TRBV2	-	-	TGTGCCAGCAGTGTGCCAGGGTTCGGCACTGAAGCTTTCTTT	CASSVPGFGTEAFF
TRBJ2-2	TRBV5-1	once	-	TGCGCCAGCGGAACAGAATCGTACACCGGGGAGCTGTTTTTT	CASGTESYTGELFF
TRBJ2-1	TRBV7-3	few	-	TGTGCCAGCAGCACGGACCCGGCGGATGAGCAGTTCTTC	CASSTDPADEQFF
TRBJ2-1	TRBV27	-	-	TGTGCCAGCAGACGACGGATAAACGGTGGGAATGAGCAGTTCTTC	CASRRRINGGNEQFF
TRBJ1-1	TRBV20-1	few	-	TGCAGTGCCACCATGGGGATGGAGGCTTTCTTT	CSATMGMEAFF
TRBJ2-1	TRBV7-3	-	-	TGTGCCAGCAGCTTGGAACAGAACAATGAGCAGTTCTTC	CASSLEQNNEQFF
TRBJ2-7	TRBV6-5	-	-	TGTGCCAGCAGTTACCTTTACGAGCAGTACTTC	CASSYLYEQYF
TRBJ1-2	TRBV28	once	TRBD1	TGTGCCAGCAGTTTGACAGGGGGCCTTAACTATGGCTACACCTTC	CASSLTGGLNYGYTF
TRBJ1-1	TRBV11-2	few	-	TGTGCCAGCAGCTTAGGAAGGATTATGAACACTGAAGCTTTCTTT	CASSLGRIMNTEAFF
TRBJ2-7	TRBV5-1	-	TRBD1	TGCGCCAGCAGCACAGGACAGGGAGGAAAAGGGGTTGGAGAGCAGTACTTC	CASSTGQGGKGVGEQYF
TRBJ1-1	TRBV30	-	-	TGTGCCTGGAGTGTACGGGGACACACTGAAGCTTTCTTT	CAWSVRGHTEAFF
TRBJ1-5	TRBV19	-	-	TGTGCCAGTAGTGTCCCAGGGTTGGGCAATCAGCCCCAGCATTTT	CASSVPGLGNQPQHF
TRBJ2-7	TRBV28	-	-	TGTGCCAGCAGACTGACAGGTTCCGAGCAGTACTTC	CASRLTGSEQYF
TRBJ2-5	TRBV19	-	-	TGTGCCAGTAAACGGACTAACACTCAAGAGACCCAGTACTTC	CASKRTNTQETQYF
TRBJ2-7	TRBV28	-	TRBD1	TGTGCCAGCAGAACACCGGACAGGCGCTCCTACGAGCAGTACTTC	CASRTPDRRSYEQYF
TRBJ2-7	TRBV12-5	-	TRBD1	TGTGCTAGTGGTTTGCTGGAACAGGGACAGCCCTACGAGCAGTACTTC	CASGLLEQGQPYEQYF